The present entry profiles one T cell receptor beta chain with its context. Sequencing was performed with immunoSEQ multiplex PCR; in TCRdb, only in-frame clones are kept and a portion is missing. The table lists 100,000 to 150,000 clones, 89% of them singletons. The data originate from a study of cytomegalovirus exposure and HLA in healthy donors. The TCR was taken from a young woman in good health and CMV-seronegative. Source material: PBMCs.

DNA of the CDR3: TGTGCCAGCAGCCCTGGCTTAACCTTGGACGTATCGGGGGAGACCCAGTACTTC. This gives the protein CASSPGLTLDVSGETQYF. The rearrangement uses TRBV5-4 and TRBJ2-5; possible D gene TRBD2, 5 bases. The CDR3 loop spans 18 amino acids. Trimming shortened V by 4 bases and J by 5 bases, and 27 bases separated the two germline ends. Germline V gives CDR1 SGHNT, CDR2 YYREEE (reference sequence).